Presented here are 11 T cell receptor beta chains from one specimen sequenced in a study of response to subunit inactivated influenza vaccine. In TCRdb, the RT-PCR reads were re-called with MiXCR into one record per CDR3 protein. The top ten hold 11% of the sample, which has around 850,000 distinct CDR3 sequences, under 20% seen once. This sample comprised PBMCs from blood, obtained more than 4 days after vaccination. The receptor set was obtained from a man aged 50 to 60 who received an inactivated influenza vaccine.

V and J are TRBV20-1 and TRBJ1-5; TRBD1 agrees at 7 bases. CDR1 DFQATT and CDR2 SNEGSKA come from the germline V gene (reference sequence). The V gene end was trimmed by 5 bases and the J gene end by 7 bases; junction bases not matched to a gene: 8. The CDR3 has 13 residues. The chain's CDR3 is CSAPGQPDQPQHF. The CDR3 DNA reads TGCAGTGCTCCGGGACAGCCGGACCAGCCCCAGCATTTT.

The chain combines TRBV12-3 or TRBV12-4 with TRBJ1-4, with D possibly matching TRBD1 (5 bases). The V end was cut by 7 bases, the J end by 7 bases, with 16 bases between. This CDR3 contains 14 residues. This CDR3 reads CASTPTWGFEKLFF. DNA for the CDR3: TGTGCCAGCACCCCAACCTGGGGGTTTGAAAAACTGTTTTTT.

This rearrangement joins TRBV3-1 to TRBJ2-1, with 9 nucleotides matching TRBD1. This CDR3 is built from 16 residues. Germline values: CDR1 LGHDT, CDR2 YNNKEL (reference sequence). The trim removed 4 bases at V and 7 bases at J, leaving 11 bases unmatched. CDR3 in DNA: TGTGCCAGCAGCCTAGGGGGGACAGGGATAGGTAATGAGCAGTTCTTC. It encodes CASSLGGTGIGNEQFF.

The table lists this clonotype with a few counts. The chain couples TRBV12-3 or TRBV12-4 to TRBJ2-7; no clear D. V lost 4 bases to trimming and J lost 7 bases, with 14 bases between them. This CDR3 has 13 residues. The CDR3 region has the DNA TGTGCCAGCAGTTCGGCAAGGGTTTTTGAGCAGTACTTC. It is translated as CASSSARVFEQYF.

The J gene is TRBJ1-3, the V gene TRBV7-9; D is ambiguous. CDR3 length equals 13 residues. The germline V gene encodes CDR1 SEHNR and CDR2 FQNEAQ (reference sequence). V was pared by 0 bases and J by 5 bases, with 5 bases between. CDR3: CASSLADRNTIYF. For the CDR3, the DNA is TGTGCCAGCAGCTTAGCAGACAGAAACACCATATATTTT.

The rearrangement links TRBV4-3 to TRBJ2-1, with 10 positions matching TRBD2. This CDR3 spans 19 amino acids. Per the germline V gene, CDR1 is LGHNA and CDR2 is YSLEER. V lost 0 bases to trimming and J lost 0 bases; unmatched junction nucleotides: 8. The CDR3 reads CASSQDPPSGSSSYNEQFF. CDR3 DNA sequence: TGCGCCAGCAGCCAAGATCCCCCTAGCGGGAGTAGCTCCTACAATGAGCAGTTCTTC.

This clonotype has just a few counts. The genes are TRBV7-8 and TRBJ2-1; 7 nucleotides align to TRBD1. The trim removed 5 bases at V and 5 bases at J, leaving 12 bases unmatched. CDR1 is SGHVS and CDR2 is FQNEAQ in the germline V gene. The CDR3 totals 16 residues. The DNA for the CDR3 is TGTGCCAGCAGCCCAGACGGCAGGGGGATCAACAATGAGCAGTTCTTC. It yields the protein CASSPDGRGINNEQFF.

This clonotype was counted a few times. V gene TRBV18 combines with J gene TRBJ2-1; D may be TRBD2 (5 bases). With 4 bases removed from V and 2 bases from J, the gap between germline ends came to 15 bases. Germline-derived CDR1 and CDR2 are KGHSH and LQKENI. The CDR3 length is 16 residues. The CDR3 DNA reads TGTGCCAGCTCACTTGGAGGCGCCGCCGCCTACAATGAGCAGTTCTTC. Translated: CASSLGGAAAYNEQFF.

This sequence joins TRBV5-1 and TRBJ2-2; TRBD2 might be the D (5 bases). CDR3 length equals 15 residues. V dropped 4 bases and J dropped 5 bases, with 15 bases sitting between them. Per germline, CDR1 SGHRS and CDR2 YFSETQ. CDR3 sequence (DNA): TGCGCCAGCAGCCGCGGGCCGATCGGAACCGGGGAGCTGTTTTTT. Its protein is CASSRGPIGTGELFF.

On this clonotype: A much larger clone sits a single nucleotide away, making a read error possible. The J gene is TRBJ2-1, the V gene TRBV12-3 or TRBV12-4; the D call may be TRBD1 or TRBD2 (6 bases each). The CDR3 contains 15 residues. The germline V and J ends were trimmed by 5 bases and 7 bases, with 18 bases remaining between them. This CDR3 is CASSPPGPGANEQFF. CDR3 nucleotide sequence: TGTGCCAGCAGTCCCCCGGGACCGGGGGCAAATGAGCAGTTCTTC.

This clonotype was detected only a few times. The chain couples TRBV5-1 to TRBJ2-1, with TRBD2 identical over 10 bases. V shed 4 bases and J 6 bases; nucleotides not matched to a gene: 7. Germline loops: CDR1 SGHRS, CDR2 YFSETQ. The CDR3 contains 15 residues. The CDR3 DNA follows: TGCGCCAGCAGCCAGGGGGCTAGCGGGGGCAATGAGCAGTTCTTC. This translates into CASSQGASGGNEQFF.